These 28 T cell receptor beta chains were all obtained from the same sample, sequenced in a study of CD8+ T cells in alopecia areata. Sequencing relied on a cDNA template that was reverse transcribed from extracted RNA. Profiled with immunoSEQ multiplex PCR; TCRdb holds only in-frame clones, not every one. The repertoire consists of around 140,000 clones, with 45% to 65% occurring once and the leading ten covering approximately 16%. Documented treatment: oral pan-JAK inhibitor, 5-10 mg twice daily. Sequenced here: CD8+ T cells sorted from blood, sampled at week 4, from a patient treated with tofacitinib. The receptors were gathered from a human donor with alopecia areata.

The chain couples TRBV13 to TRBJ2-3; possibly TRBD2 for D (6 bases). Germline lookup yields CDR1 PRHDT and CDR2 FYEKMQ (reference sequence). The CDR3 contains 14 residues. V was shortened by 1 base and J by 8 bases, with 13 bases between the two germline ends. This CDR3 is CASSLESSDGTQYF. The CDR3 nucleotides read TGTGCCAGCAGCTTAGAATCTAGCGACGGTACGCAGTATTTT.

The chain uses TRBV7-9 and TRBJ2-5; 9 positions match TRBD2. Germline V gene sequence: CDR1 SEHNR, CDR2 FQNEAQ (reference sequence). Trimming took 1 base from V and 6 from J; bases not matched to a gene: 9. The CDR3 is 16 residues long. DNA of the CDR3: TGTGCCAGCAGCTTAGTAGCGGGGGCCACGTGGAAGACCCAGTACTTC. This gives the protein CASSLVAGATWKTQYF.

The chain carries TRBV5-6 and TRBJ2-1, with a possible D match to TRBD1 (6 bases). Trimming left V 2 bases short and J 8 bases short, with 14 bases between. Looked up from germline, CDR1 is SGHDT and CDR2 is YYEEEE. This CDR3 region has 14 residues. CDR3 coding DNA: TGTGCCAGCAGCTTATTGGGGGCTGTCGATGAGCAGTTCTTC. As protein: CASSLLGAVDEQFF.

The rearrangement links TRBV13 to TRBJ2-7; TRBD2 might be the D (6 bases). This CDR3 comprises 13 residues. Trimming cost V 5 bases and J 7 bases, with 15 bases left between them. Germline assignment: CDR1 PRHDT and CDR2 FYEKMQ (reference sequence). The CDR3 DNA sequence: TGTGCCAGCAGCCGGGACTGGAGTGGAGAGCAGTACTTC. Protein: CASSRDWSGEQYF.

This chain links TRBV29-1 with TRBJ2-3; D is possibly TRBD2 (5 bases). The CDR3 runs 13 residues. Looked up from germline, CDR1 is SQVTM and CDR2 is ANQGSEA. V was trimmed by 7 bases and J by 5 bases, leaving 16 bases between them. In nucleotides, the CDR3 is TGCAGCGCCCCCGGAGGAGTAAGAGATACGCAGTATTTT. Protein product: CSAPGGVRDTQYF.

The CDR3 reads CASSYSKVRNEQFF. The CDR3 DNA reads TGTGCCAGCAGTTACTCGAAAGTCAGGAATGAGCAGTTCTTC. The chain has TRBV6-5 and TRBJ2-1; no clear D gene. The CDR3 covers 14 residues. Germline CDR1 is MNHEY and CDR2 is SVGAGI. Trimming cost V 0 bases and J 7 bases, with 10 bases left between them.

The chain couples TRBV7-9 to TRBJ1-2, with a tentative D call TRBD1 (5 bases). This CDR3 region has 14 residues. The V end was cut by 5 bases, the J end by 1 base, with 11 bases between. CDR1 SEHNR and CDR2 FQNEAQ come from the germline V gene (reference sequence). The CDR3 DNA is TGTGCCAGCAGCCCGCGACAGCTTAACTATGGCTACACCTTC. Amino acids: CASSPRQLNYGYTF.

The gene calls are TRBV15 and TRBJ2-2, with TRBD1 identical over 8 bases. J lost 7 bases, V lost 0 bases, and 4 bases had no gene match. Looked up from germline, CDR1 is LNHNV and CDR2 is YYDKDF (reference sequence). The CDR3 length is 15 residues. CDR3 region: CATSRDRGRFGELFF. The CDR3 region has the DNA TGTGCCACCAGCAGAGACAGGGGGCGGTTCGGGGAGCTGTTTTTT.

The gene calls are TRBV4-3 and TRBJ2-3; tentative D call: TRBD2 (7 bases). The CDR3 is 17 residues long. The V gene's germline CDR1 is LGHNA and CDR2 YSLEER. The V and J ends lost 1 base and 3 bases respectively, with 17 bases between them. The CDR3 is CASSQVGEGRGTDTQYF. CDR3 DNA: TGCGCCAGCAGCCAAGTAGGTGAAGGGAGGGGGACAGATACGCAGTATTTT.

The chain is built from TRBV5-1 and TRBJ1-6, with no clear D. With 3 bases removed from V and 9 bases from J, the gap between germline ends came to 19 bases. CDR3 length: 16 amino acids. The germline V gene encodes CDR1 SGHRS and CDR2 YFSETQ. The CDR3 protein is CASSSHRNRTRSPLHF. The DNA for the CDR3 is TGCGCCAGCAGCTCGCACCGGAATCGAACCCGTTCACCCCTCCACTTT.

This chain uses TRBV9 with TRBJ1-2; TRBD1 matches at 7 bases. CDR3 size: 16 residues. The germline gives CDR1 SGDLS, CDR2 YYNGEE. Germline trimming cut 4 bases from V and 5 bases from J; bases unmatched to any gene: 14. The CDR3 is CASSPLTGRGGYGYTF. As DNA, the CDR3 is TGTGCCAGCAGCCCCCTGACAGGGCGCGGGGGGTATGGCTACACCTTC.

The chain uses TRBV30 and TRBJ1-1; D gene uncertain. Germline-derived CDR1 and CDR2 are GTSNPN and SVGIG (reference sequence). V lost 3 bases to trimming and J lost 7 bases, with 9 bases between them. CDR3 length: 11 residues. The CDR3 sequence is CAWSHGLEAFF. CDR3 bases: TGTGCCTGGAGCCATGGTCTTGAAGCTTTCTTT.

J is TRBJ1-2 and V is TRBV6-5; D gene unclear. This CDR3 comprises 13 residues. Trimming stripped 6 bases from V and 3 bases from J, with 11 bases between. Germline CDR1 is MNHEY and CDR2 is SVGAGI. CDR3 region: CASRPYEDYGYTF. The CDR3 bases are TGTGCCAGCAGGCCATACGAGGACTATGGCTACACCTTC.

This clone was recorded only once. V and J are TRBV29-1 and TRBJ1-1; the D is unclear. The CDR3 length is 14 residues. The V gene lost 3 bases and the J gene lost 3 bases, with 14 bases spanning the gap. The germline gives CDR1 SQVTM, CDR2 ANQGSEA. The CDR3 DNA is TGCAGCGTTGACTTTGACGGGGTCGACACTGAAGCTTTCTTT. This encodes CSVDFDGVDTEAFF.

The genes are TRBV6-1 and TRBJ2-4, with 7 nucleotides matching TRBD1. Losses at the gene ends were 3 bases for V and 1 base for J; bases not matched to a gene: 9. The length of the CDR3 is 17 residues. Germline CDR1 MNHNS, CDR2 SASEGT. Here the CDR3 DNA reads TGTGCCAGCAGTGAGCGATTAGGGGGCCTGGCCAAAAACATTCAGTACTTC. It yields the protein CASSERLGGLAKNIQYF.

The chain recombines TRBV12-5 with TRBJ1-2; TRBD1 aligns across 8 bases. The germline CDR1 and CDR2 sequences are LGHNT and FRNRAP. The CDR3 covers 19 residues. The junction had 19 bases not matched to a gene; V was cut back by 1 base and J by 6 bases. CDR3 loop: CASGLGFSGTGSGGHGYTF. In nucleotides, the CDR3 is TGTGCTAGTGGTTTGGGCTTTAGCGGGACAGGCTCCGGGGGCCATGGCTACACCTTC.

The CDR3 DNA follows: TGTGCCAGCAGCAACGACGCCAATTCACCCCTCCACTTT. Translation: CASSNDANSPLHF. The rearrangement uses TRBV13 and TRBJ1-6; unclear D gene. Germline CDR1 and CDR2: PRHDT and FYEKMQ (reference sequence). Trimming cost V 5 bases and J 7 bases, with 9 bases left between them. The CDR3 sequence is 13 residues long.

This clone has more than one count but fewer than ten. CDR3: CASSGAWGQFF. DNA for the CDR3: TGTGCCAGCAGCGGCGCGTGGGGGCAGTTCTTC. The gene calls are TRBV13 and TRBJ2-1, with no clear D. CDR1 and CDR2 from the germline V gene are PRHDT and FYEKMQ (reference sequence). The CDR3 has 11 amino acids. V shed 5 bases and J shed 12 bases, with 11 bases lying between them. Complete variable domain (other parts from reference TRBV13 and TRBJ2-1): AAGVIQSPRHLIKEKRETATLKCYPIPRHDTVYWYQQGPGQDPQFLISFYEKMQSDKGSIPDRFSAQQFSDYHSELNMSSLELGDSALYFCASSGAWGQFFGPGTRLTVL.

This clone was seen once. The chain couples TRBV6-5 to TRBJ2-5; either TRBD1 or TRBD2 may fit D (5 bases each). The germline CDR1 and CDR2 sequences are MNHEY and SVGAGI. V dropped 0 bases and J dropped 2 bases, with 7 bases sitting between them. This CDR3 comprises 14 residues. The CDR3 reads CASSYSGGQETQYF. Written as DNA, the CDR3 is TGTGCCAGCAGTTACTCTGGGGGTCAAGAGACCCAGTACTTC.

V usage is TRBV13 and J usage is TRBJ2-6; maybe TRBD1 (5 bases). Trimming left V 4 bases short and J 0 bases short, with 7 bases between. CDR1 is PRHDT, CDR2 FYEKMQ, per germline (reference sequence). The CDR3 totals 15 residues. The CDR3, as DNA: TGTGCCAGCAGCTCACAGGTCTCTGGGGCCAACGTCCTGACTTTC. The encoded protein is CASSSQVSGANVLTF.

The V and J genes are TRBV6-5 and TRBJ2-7, with unresolved D. The CDR3 totals 15 residues. The V and J ends lost 2 bases and 4 bases respectively, with 15 bases between them. Germline CDR1 reads MNHEY; CDR2 reads SVGAGI. The CDR3, as DNA: TGTGCCAGCAGTTACGGGCACAGTTTCCCGTACGAGCAGTACTTC. Residues: CASSYGHSFPYEQYF.

The chain carries TRBV27 and TRBJ2-2, with D perhaps matching TRBD2 (7 bases). V lost 3 bases, J lost 4 bases, and 9 bases lay in between. CDR3 length equals 14 residues. The V gene's germline CDR1 is MNHEY and CDR2 SMNVEV (reference sequence). The CDR3 sequence: CASSLGGLTGELFF. CDR3 sequence (DNA): TGTGCCAGCAGTTTGGGGGGGCTCACCGGGGAGCTGTTTTTT.

This chain uses TRBV27 with TRBJ2-7, with 7 bases fitting TRBD1. Looked up from germline, CDR1 is MNHEY and CDR2 is SMNVEV (reference sequence). CDR3 length: 16 residues. With 0 bases clipped from V and 2 bases from J, the junction kept 7 bases outside the gene matches. The CDR3 reads CASSLSSGTATYEQYF. The CDR3 DNA reads TGTGCCAGCAGTTTATCGTCAGGGACAGCTACCTACGAGCAGTACTTC.

The J gene is TRBJ2-7, the V gene TRBV13, with D maybe TRBD1 (6 bases). CDR1 and CDR2 (germline): PRHDT, FYEKMQ (reference sequence). CDR3 length: 14 amino acids. The germline V and J ends were trimmed by 2 bases and 4 bases, with 12 bases remaining between them. DNA for the CDR3: TGTGCCAGCAGCTTATTGGGGGCGAGATACGAGCAGTACTTC. It translates to CASSLLGARYEQYF.

The chain recombines TRBV4-1 with TRBJ2-1, with TRBD2 matching over 8 bases. V gave up 0 bases and J gave up 10 bases; unmatched junction bases: 11. Germline V gene data show CDR1 as MGHRA and CDR2 as YSYEKL. This CDR3 contains 16 residues. The CDR3: CASSQDLGLALLEQFF. The CDR3 region has the DNA TGCGCCAGCAGCCAAGATTTAGGACTAGCCCTTCTCGAGCAGTTCTTC.

V gene TRBV30 combines with J gene TRBJ2-3, with D perhaps assigned TRBD1 or TRBD2 (6 bases each). Germline values: CDR1 GTSNPN, CDR2 SVGIG (reference sequence). This CDR3 has 15 residues. V lost 3 bases to trimming and J lost 1 base, with 14 bases between them. CDR3 bases: TGTGCCTGGAGCACGGGGGCAGGGGGCACAGATACGCAGTATTTT. It translates to CAWSTGAGGTDTQYF.

In its sample, this clone was seen a few times. The V gene is TRBV30, the J gene TRBJ1-1; no clear D. Germline V gene data show CDR1 as GTSNPN and CDR2 as SVGIG (reference sequence). CDR3 length: 17 residues. Trimming cost V 3 bases and J 0 bases, with 20 bases left between them. The CDR3 loop is CAWSLQPFDLMNTEAFF. The DNA for the CDR3 is TGTGCCTGGAGCCTACAACCGTTCGACCTTATGAACACTGAAGCTTTCTTT.

V usage is TRBV5-1 and J usage is TRBJ2-5; D remains unclear. The germline CDR1 and CDR2 sequences are SGHRS and YFSETQ. There are 13 residues in the CDR3. V was pared by 2 bases and J by 3 bases, with 8 bases between. The chain's CDR3 is CASSFPDEETQYF. In DNA, the CDR3 is TGCGCCAGCAGCTTTCCAGACGAAGAGACCCAGTACTTC.